This T cell receptor (beta chain) was captured in a study of blood T cell repertoires in COVID-19. The overall study: Researchers got acute and convalescent COVID-19 samples from the United States, Italy and Spain. The analysed material was cDNA or gDNA that came from T cells, B-cell-depleted T cells, or PBMCs.

Germline CDR1 and CDR2: LNHDA and SQIVND (reference sequence). V lost 5 bases, J lost 0 bases, and 2 bases stayed unmatched. This CDR3 is built from 14 residues. Sequencing was performed with immunoSEQ multiplex PCR; in TCRdb, only in-frame clones are kept and a portion is missing. The table has more than 95,000 clones, about nine tenths seen once; the top ten hold more than 6%. The genes are TRBV19 and TRBJ2-3; TRBD2 aligns across 7 bases. This sequence was found in a human donor in a cohort sampled during active COVID-19. Sequenced material: peripheral blood. The CDR3 bases are TGTGCCAGTAGTCAGACTAGCAGCACAGATACGCAGTATTTT. Encoded protein: CASSQTSSTDTQYF.